This record concerns one TCR beta chain sequence. Its antigen remains unidentified. The data belong to a study of cytomegalovirus exposure and HLA in healthy donors. Study results and limitations: When presence/absence was analysed, sequencing depth was taken to be roughly uniform across donors. V- and J-gene trimming of TCR beta was linked (in a later analysis) to a missense DCLRE1C variant. Accounts indicate the classifier identified cytomegalovirus status with strong specificity and sensitivity.

PCR used 60 Vbeta primers and 13 Jbeta primers. Profiled with immunoSEQ multiplex PCR; TCRdb holds only in-frame clones, not every one. The repertoire table contains 100,000 to 150,000 clones. Germline-derived CDR1 and CDR2 are KGHSH and LQKENI. V was shortened by 3 bases and J by 5 bases, with 22 bases between the two germline ends. This CDR3 contains 17 residues. The specimen sequenced was PBMCs. J is TRBJ1-1 and V is TRBV18, with TRBD1 as a possible D gene (5 bases). The sequence was collected from a woman between 35 and 50 years old in good health and CMV-seronegative. CDR3 region: CASSPRTSGAGGTEAFF. The CDR3 DNA sequence: TGTGCCAGCTCACCTAGAACGAGCGGGGCCGGAGGAACTGAAGCTTTCTTT.